This is a list of T cell receptor beta chains from one sample in a study of blood T cell repertoires in COVID-19. Profiled with immunoSEQ multiplex PCR; TCRdb holds only in-frame clones, not every one. This repertoire shows 110,000 to 150,000 clones, around 82% found once; its top ten account for around 4%. The sample was peripheral blood. Source of these receptors: a man aged 60 to 69 with acute or convalescent COVID-19. CDR3s include the opening cysteine and the closing phenylalanine or tryptophan. Each record gives: J gene, V gene, clone size, D gene, CDR3 DNA, CDR3 protein. A D gene is named only where the DNA matches it firmly. The size entry is marked missing in some rows and otherwise reads once, few, many or a size class.

J gene: TRBJ1-4; V gene: TRBV7-7; clone size: many; D gene: NA; CDR3 DNA: TGTGCTAGCAGCAAGGGGGCTAATGAAAAACTGTTTTTT; CDR3 protein: CASSKGANEKLFF
J gene: TRBJ1-1; V gene: TRBV6-5; clone size: NA; D gene: NA; CDR3 DNA: TGTGCCAGCAGTTACGGGCAGGGCTTCACTGAAGCTTTCTTT; CDR3 protein: CASSYGQGFTEAFF
J gene: TRBJ2-1; V gene: TRBV6-6; clone size: few; D gene: NA; CDR3 DNA: TGTGCCAGCAGCCCCCTGAGGGTGGAGCAGTTCTTC; CDR3 protein: CASSPLRVEQFF
J gene: TRBJ2-4; V gene: TRBV2; clone size: NA; D gene: NA; CDR3 DNA: TGTGCCAGCAGTGAAGGGGCCTCCGGCATTCAGTACTTC; CDR3 protein: CASSEGASGIQYF
J gene: TRBJ2-5; V gene: TRBV5-1; clone size: NA; D gene: TRBD2; CDR3 DNA: TGCGCCAGCAGCTTGGGACTAGCGACGCAAGAGACCCAGTACTTC; CDR3 protein: CASSLGLATQETQYF
J gene: TRBJ1-2; V gene: TRBV10-2; clone size: NA; D gene: TRBD1; CDR3 DNA: TGCGCCAGCAGTGGAAGGACAGGGATAGGGGGCTACACCTTC; CDR3 protein: CASSGRTGIGGYTF
J gene: TRBJ1-2; V gene: TRBV6-6; clone size: once; D gene: TRBD1; CDR3 DNA: TGTGCCAGCAACTGGGACAGGGGCAATGGCTACACCTTC; CDR3 protein: CASNWDRGNGYTF
J gene: TRBJ2-5; V gene: TRBV18; clone size: few; D gene: NA; CDR3 DNA: TGTGCCAGCTCATCACAAGAGACCCAGTACTTC; CDR3 protein: CASSSQETQYF
J gene: TRBJ2-1; V gene: TRBV18; clone size: NA; D gene: TRBD2; CDR3 DNA: TGTGCCAGCTCAGACTTTCCACGACTAGCGGGAGGATACAATGAGCAGTTCTTC; CDR3 protein: CASSDFPRLAGGYNEQFF
J gene: TRBJ1-3; V gene: TRBV12-3/TRBV12-4; clone size: NA; D gene: NA; CDR3 DNA: TGTGCCAGCAGTTTAGTGGAGAATCGATATTTT; CDR3 protein: CASSLVENRYF
J gene: TRBJ2-7; V gene: TRBV30; clone size: NA; D gene: NA; CDR3 DNA: TGTGCCTGGATGAGAGACACTGCTACTTACGAGCAGTACTTC; CDR3 protein: CAWMRDTATYEQYF
J gene: TRBJ2-1; V gene: TRBV19; clone size: NA; D gene: TRBD1; CDR3 DNA: TGTGCCAGTAGTATAGATCACAGGGGCACCTACAATGAGCAGTTCTTC; CDR3 protein: CASSIDHRGTYNEQFF
J gene: TRBJ1-2; V gene: TRBV29-1; clone size: NA; D gene: NA; CDR3 DNA: TGCAGCGTTGGGGATACAGGGTACAGAGGCTACACCTTC; CDR3 protein: CSVGDTGYRGYTF